Listed here is a single T cell receptor (beta chain). Its antigen is currently unknown. Profiling relied on immunoSEQ multiplex PCR, and the TCRdb table lists in-frame clones only, not all of them. Among about 98,000 clones, around 83% were seen once, and the ten largest hold nearly 3.5%. This specimen belongs to a study of radiotherapy plus CTLA-4 blockade in lung cancer. Germline CDR1 MDHEN, CDR2 SYDVKM. The CDR3 loop spans 13 amino acids. V lost 2 bases and J lost 4, with 7 bases in between. Chemo-refractory metastatic non-small-cell lung cancer patients underwent focal radiation alongside CTLA-4 blockade with ipilimumab. General study results and limits: An expansion of tumor-derived TCR clones occurred in blood after radiotherapy plus ipilimumab. Early blood T cell clone changes and increased post-radiation serum interferon-beta were reportedly the strongest response predictors.

The rearrangement joins TRBV28 to TRBJ2-3; unclear D gene. The sequencing here drew on peripheral blood, taken from a patient treated with radiotherapy plus ipilimumab. The source of this sequence is a human donor with non-small cell lung cancer who had a partial response to radiotherapy plus ipilimumab. The CDR3 is CASSLTGSDTQYF. In DNA form, the CDR3 reads TGTGCCAGCAGTTTAACCGGTTCAGATACGCAGTATTTT.